The source of this T cell receptor (beta chain) is a study of blood T cell repertoires in COVID-19. This clone was seen a handful of times. The CDR3 covers 15 residues. The germline gives CDR1 SGHNT, CDR2 YYREEE (reference sequence). V lost 4 bases and J lost 4; bases outside the gene matches: 5. Assay: immunoSEQ multiplex PCR; the TCRdb copy retains only in-frame clones and omits some. This table has roughly 140,000 clones, under 90% appearing once. V usage is TRBV5-4 and J usage is TRBJ2-5; 12 bases match TRBD2. Sequenced input: peripheral blood. The source is a human donor in a cohort sampled during active COVID-19. The CDR3 loop reads CASSMGLAGLETQYF. DNA of the CDR3: TGTGCCAGCAGCATGGGACTAGCGGGTCTAGAGACCCAGTACTTC.